This T cell receptor beta chain was profiled in a study of T cell responses to AZD1222 COVID-19 vaccine. A remark on this clone: Antigen specificity is unknown.

Findings of the study overall: None of the repertoires were sampled until the peak T cell response had passed. Only 5 or 6 AZD1222 recipients tested seropositive at baseline. Unmutated variant regions are reportedly the target of nearly half of TCRs that are spike-specific. The donor cohort was predominantly white British with a female majority, and clonal diversity may have been underestimated.

Germline V CDR1 and CDR2: MNHEY, SVGAGI. The germline V and J ends were trimmed by 6 bases and 0 bases, with 9 bases remaining between them. This CDR3 is 14 amino acids long. Only in-frame clones appear in the TCRdb table, and some are missing; sequencing was by immunoSEQ multiplex PCR. This sample has 130,000 or so clones; 85% occur once, and the top ten carry 7.9%. The starting material was peripheral blood, obtained 28 days after the second dose of the MenACWY control vaccine. The V call is TRBV6-5, the J call TRBJ1-5; possibly TRBD1 for D (5 bases). The receptor comes from an adult who received the MenACWY meningococcal vaccine as a control. The CDR3, as DNA: TGTGCCAGCAGGGGGGATTATAGCAATCAGCCCCAGCATTTT. Amino acids: CASRGDYSNQPQHF.